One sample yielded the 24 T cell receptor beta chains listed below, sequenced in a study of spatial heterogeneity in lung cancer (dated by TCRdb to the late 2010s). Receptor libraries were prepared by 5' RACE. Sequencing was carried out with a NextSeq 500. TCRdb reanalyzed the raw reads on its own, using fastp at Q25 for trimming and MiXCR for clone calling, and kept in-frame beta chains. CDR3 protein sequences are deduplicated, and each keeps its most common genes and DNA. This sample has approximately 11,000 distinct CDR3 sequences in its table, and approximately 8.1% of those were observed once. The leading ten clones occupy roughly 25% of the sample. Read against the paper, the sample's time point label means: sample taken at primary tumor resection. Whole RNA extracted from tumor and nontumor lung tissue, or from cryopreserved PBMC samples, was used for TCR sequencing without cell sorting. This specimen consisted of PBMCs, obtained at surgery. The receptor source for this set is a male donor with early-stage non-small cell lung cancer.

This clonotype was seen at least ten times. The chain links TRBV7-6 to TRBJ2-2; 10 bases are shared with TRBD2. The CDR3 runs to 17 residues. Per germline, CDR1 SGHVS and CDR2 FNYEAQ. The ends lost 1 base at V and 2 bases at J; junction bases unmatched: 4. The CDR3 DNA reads TGTGCCAGCAGCTTAGTGCCTAGCGGGGGCAACACCGGGGAGCTGTTTTTT. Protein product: CASSLVPSGGNTGELFF. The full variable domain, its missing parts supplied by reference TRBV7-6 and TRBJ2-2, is GAGVSQSPRYKVTKRGQDVALRCDPISGHVSLYWYRQALGQGPEFLTYFNYEAQQDKSGLPNDRFSAERPEGSISTLTIQRTEQRDSAMYRCASSLVPSGGNTGELFFGEGSRLTVL.

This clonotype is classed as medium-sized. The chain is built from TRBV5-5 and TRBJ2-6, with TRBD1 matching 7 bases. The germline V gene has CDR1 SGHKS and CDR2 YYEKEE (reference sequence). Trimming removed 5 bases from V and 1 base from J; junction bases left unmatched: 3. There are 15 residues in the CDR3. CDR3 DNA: TGTGCCAGCAGTGTGACAGGGTCTGGGGCCAACGTCCTGACTTTC. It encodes CASSVTGSGANVLTF.

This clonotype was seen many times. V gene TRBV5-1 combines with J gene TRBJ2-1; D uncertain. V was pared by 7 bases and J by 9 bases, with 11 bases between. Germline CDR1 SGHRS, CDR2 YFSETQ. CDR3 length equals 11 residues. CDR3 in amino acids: CASHDGVEQFF. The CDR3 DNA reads TGCGCCAGCCACGATGGGGTTGAGCAGTTCTTC.

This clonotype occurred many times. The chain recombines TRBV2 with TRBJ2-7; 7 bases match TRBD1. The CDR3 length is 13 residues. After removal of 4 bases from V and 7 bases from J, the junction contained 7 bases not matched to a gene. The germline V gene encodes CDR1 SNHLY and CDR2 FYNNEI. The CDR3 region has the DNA TGTGCCAGCAGTGCCGTTAGGGGGCGGGAGCAGTACTTC. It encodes CASSAVRGREQYF.

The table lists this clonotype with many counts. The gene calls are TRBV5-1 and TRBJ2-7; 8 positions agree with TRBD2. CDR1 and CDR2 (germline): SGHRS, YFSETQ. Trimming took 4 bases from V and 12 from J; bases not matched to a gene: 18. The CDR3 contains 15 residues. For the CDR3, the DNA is TGCGCCAGCAGCCAGACACCGGGGGGGGCGGAAGCTTCGTACTTC. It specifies CASSQTPGGAEASYF. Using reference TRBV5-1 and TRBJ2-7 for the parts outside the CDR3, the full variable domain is KAGVTQTPRYLIKTRGQQVTLSCSPISGHRSVSWYQQTPGQGLQFLFEYFSETQRNKGNFPGRFSGRQFSNSRSEMNVSTLELGDSALYLCASSQTPGGAEASYFGPGTRLTVT.

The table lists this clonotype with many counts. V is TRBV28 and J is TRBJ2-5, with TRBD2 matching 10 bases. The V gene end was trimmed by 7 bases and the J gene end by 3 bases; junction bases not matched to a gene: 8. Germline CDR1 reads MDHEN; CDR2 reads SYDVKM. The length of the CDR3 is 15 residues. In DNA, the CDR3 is TGTGCCAGCAAAGGACTAGCGGAGACCAAAGAGACCCAGTACTTC. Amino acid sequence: CASKGLAETKETQYF.

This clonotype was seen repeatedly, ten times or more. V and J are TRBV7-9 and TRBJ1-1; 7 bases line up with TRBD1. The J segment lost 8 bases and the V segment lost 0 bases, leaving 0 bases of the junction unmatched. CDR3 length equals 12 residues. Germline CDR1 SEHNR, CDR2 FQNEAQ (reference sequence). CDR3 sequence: CASSLAGGEAFF. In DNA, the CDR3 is TGTGCCAGCAGCTTAGCAGGGGGCGAAGCTTTCTTT. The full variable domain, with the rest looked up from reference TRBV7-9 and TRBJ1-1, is DTGVSQNPRHKITKRGQNVTFRCDPISEHNRLYWYRQTLGQGPEFLTYFQNEAQLEKSRLLSDRFSAERPKGSFSTLEIQRTEQGDSAMYLCASSLAGGEAFFGQGTRLTVV.

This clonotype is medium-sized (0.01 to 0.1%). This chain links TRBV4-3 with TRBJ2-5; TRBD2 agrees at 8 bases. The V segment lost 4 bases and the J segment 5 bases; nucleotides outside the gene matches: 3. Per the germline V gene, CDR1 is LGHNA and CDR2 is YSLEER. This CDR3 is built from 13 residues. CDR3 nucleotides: TGCGCCAGCAGCCCCCGACTAGCGGAGACCCAGTACTTC. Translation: CASSPRLAETQYF.

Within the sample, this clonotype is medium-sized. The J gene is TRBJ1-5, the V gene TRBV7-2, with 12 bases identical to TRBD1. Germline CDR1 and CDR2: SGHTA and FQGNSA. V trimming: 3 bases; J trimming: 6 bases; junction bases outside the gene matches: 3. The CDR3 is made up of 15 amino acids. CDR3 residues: CASSLGQGASQPQHF. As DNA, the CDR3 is TGTGCCAGCAGCTTGGGACAGGGGGCGAGTCAGCCCCAGCATTTT. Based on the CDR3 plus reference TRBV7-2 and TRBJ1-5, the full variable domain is GAGVSQSPSNKVTEKGKDVELRCDPISGHTALYWYRQSLGQGLEFLIYFQGNSAPDKSGLPSDRFSAERTGGSVSTLTIQRTQQEDSAVYLCASSLGQGASQPQHFGDGTRLSIL.

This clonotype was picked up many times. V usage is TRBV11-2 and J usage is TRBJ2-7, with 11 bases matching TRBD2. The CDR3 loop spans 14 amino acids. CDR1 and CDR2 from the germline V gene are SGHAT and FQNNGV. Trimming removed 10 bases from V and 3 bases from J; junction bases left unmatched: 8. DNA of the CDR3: TGTGCCATCGGGCTAGCGGGGGGTAACTACGAGCAGTACTTC. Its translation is CAIGLAGGNYEQYF.

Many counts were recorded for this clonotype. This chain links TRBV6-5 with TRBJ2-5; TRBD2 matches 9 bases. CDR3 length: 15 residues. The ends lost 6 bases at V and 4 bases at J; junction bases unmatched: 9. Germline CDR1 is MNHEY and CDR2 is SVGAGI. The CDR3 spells CASRALAGEGETQYF. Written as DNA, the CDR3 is TGTGCCAGCAGGGCCTTAGCGGGGGAGGGAGAGACCCAGTACTTC.

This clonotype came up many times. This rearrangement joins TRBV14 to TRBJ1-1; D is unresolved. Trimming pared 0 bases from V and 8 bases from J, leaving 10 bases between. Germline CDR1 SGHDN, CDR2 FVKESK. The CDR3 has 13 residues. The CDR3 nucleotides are TGTGCCAGCAGCCAAGATCCGGCACTGGAAGCTTTCTTT. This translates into CASSQDPALEAFF.

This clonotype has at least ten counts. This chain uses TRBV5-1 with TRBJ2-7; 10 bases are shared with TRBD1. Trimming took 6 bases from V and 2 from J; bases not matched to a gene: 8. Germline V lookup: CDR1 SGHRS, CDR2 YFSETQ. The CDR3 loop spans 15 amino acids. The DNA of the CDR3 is TGCGCCAGCAAAACTTCGGGACAGGGGACCTACGAGCAGTACTTC. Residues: CASKTSGQGTYEQYF.

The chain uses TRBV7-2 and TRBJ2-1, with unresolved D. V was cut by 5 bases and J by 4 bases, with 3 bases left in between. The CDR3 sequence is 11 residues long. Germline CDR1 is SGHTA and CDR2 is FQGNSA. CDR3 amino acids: CASSPYNEQFF. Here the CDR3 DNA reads TGTGCCAGCAGCCCATACAATGAGCAGTTCTTC. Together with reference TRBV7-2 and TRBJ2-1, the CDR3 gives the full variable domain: GAGVSQSPSNKVTEKGKDVELRCDPISGHTALYWYRQSLGQGLEFLIYFQGNSAPDKSGLPSDRFSAERTGGSVSTLTIQRTQQEDSAVYLCASSPYNEQFFGPGTRLTVL.

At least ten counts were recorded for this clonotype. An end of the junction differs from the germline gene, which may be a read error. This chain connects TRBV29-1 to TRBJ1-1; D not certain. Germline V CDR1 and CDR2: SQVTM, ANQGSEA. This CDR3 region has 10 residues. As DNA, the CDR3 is TGCAGCGTTGCGCCCTCAGATTCCCCGTTT. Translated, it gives CSVAPSDSPF.

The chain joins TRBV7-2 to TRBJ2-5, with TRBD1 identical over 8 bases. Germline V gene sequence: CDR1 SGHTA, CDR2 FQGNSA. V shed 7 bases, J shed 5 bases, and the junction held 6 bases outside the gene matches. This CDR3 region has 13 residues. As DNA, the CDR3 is TGTGCCAGCAACCGAGACAGGGGTGAGACCCAGTACTTC. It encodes CASNRDRGETQYF.

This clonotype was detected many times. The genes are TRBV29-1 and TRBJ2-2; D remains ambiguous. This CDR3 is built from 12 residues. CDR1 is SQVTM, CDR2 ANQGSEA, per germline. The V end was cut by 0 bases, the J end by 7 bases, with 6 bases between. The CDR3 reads CSVEDRIGELFF. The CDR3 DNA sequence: TGCAGCGTTGAAGATCGTATCGGGGAGCTGTTTTTT.

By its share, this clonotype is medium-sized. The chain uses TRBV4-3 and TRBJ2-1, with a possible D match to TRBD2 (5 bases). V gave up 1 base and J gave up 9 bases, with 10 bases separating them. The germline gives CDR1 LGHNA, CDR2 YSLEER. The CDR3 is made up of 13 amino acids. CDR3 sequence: CASSQAGGSEQFF. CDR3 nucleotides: TGCGCCAGCAGCCAAGCTGGAGGATCTGAGCAGTTCTTC.

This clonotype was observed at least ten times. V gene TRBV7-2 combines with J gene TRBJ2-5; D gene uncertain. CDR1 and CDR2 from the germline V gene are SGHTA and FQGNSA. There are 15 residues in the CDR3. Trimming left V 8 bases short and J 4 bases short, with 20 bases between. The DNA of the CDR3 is TGTGCCAGCTTCCGGACCCCCGCACGTCGAGAGACCCAGTACTTC. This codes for CASFRTPARRETQYF.

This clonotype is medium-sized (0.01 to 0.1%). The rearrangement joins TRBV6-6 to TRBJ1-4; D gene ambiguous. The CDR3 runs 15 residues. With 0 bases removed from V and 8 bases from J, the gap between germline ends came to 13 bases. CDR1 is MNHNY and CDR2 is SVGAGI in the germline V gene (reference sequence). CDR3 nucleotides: TGTGCCAGCAGTTACTCGGCGGGAGGTCGGGAAAAACTGTTTTTT. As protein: CASSYSAGGREKLFF.

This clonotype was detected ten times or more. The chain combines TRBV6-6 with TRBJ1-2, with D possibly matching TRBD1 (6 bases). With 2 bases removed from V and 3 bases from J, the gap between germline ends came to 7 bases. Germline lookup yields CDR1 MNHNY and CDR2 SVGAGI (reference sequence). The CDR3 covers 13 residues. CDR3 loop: CASSYKGDYGYTF. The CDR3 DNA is TGTGCCAGCAGTTACAAGGGGGACTATGGCTACACCTTC.

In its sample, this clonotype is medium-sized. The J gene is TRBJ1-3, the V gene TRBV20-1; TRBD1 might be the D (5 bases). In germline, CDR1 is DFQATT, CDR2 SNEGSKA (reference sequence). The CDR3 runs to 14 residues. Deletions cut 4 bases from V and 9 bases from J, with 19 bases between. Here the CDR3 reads CSAKPGGFGITIYF. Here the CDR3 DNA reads TGCAGTGCTAAACCGGGGGGTTTCGGGATCACCATATATTTT.

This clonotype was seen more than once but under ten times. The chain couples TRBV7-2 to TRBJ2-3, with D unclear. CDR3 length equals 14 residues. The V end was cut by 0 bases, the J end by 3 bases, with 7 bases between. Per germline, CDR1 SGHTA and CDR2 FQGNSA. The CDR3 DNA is TGTGCCAGCAGCTTAGCCCGGGCTACAGATACGCAGTATTTT. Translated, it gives CASSLARATDTQYF.

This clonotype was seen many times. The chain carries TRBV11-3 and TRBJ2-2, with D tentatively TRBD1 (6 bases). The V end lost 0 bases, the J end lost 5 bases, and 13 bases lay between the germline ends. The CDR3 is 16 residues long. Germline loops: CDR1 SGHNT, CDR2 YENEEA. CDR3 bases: TGTGCCAGCAGCTTAGAACAGGGTGTTAGGACCGGGGAGCTGTTTTTT. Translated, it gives CASSLEQGVRTGELFF.